This T cell receptor beta chain comes out of a study of control samples from healthy donors and cancer patients. The CDR3 is 16 residues long. Repertoires were generated with immunoSEQ multiplex PCR, while TCRdb's copy carries only in-frame clones and drops some. In the table there are some 130,000 clones, around nine tenths of which are singletons. The source of this sequence is a woman aged 25-40 years in good health. Sequencing was carried out using blood. The chain has TRBV21-1 and TRBJ1-5. TRBV21-1 is reported as a pseudogene. This CDR3 is CASSKEVAYSNQPQHF. The CDR3, as DNA: TGTGCCAGCAGCAAAGAGGTAGCGTATAGCAATCAGCCCCAGCATTTT.